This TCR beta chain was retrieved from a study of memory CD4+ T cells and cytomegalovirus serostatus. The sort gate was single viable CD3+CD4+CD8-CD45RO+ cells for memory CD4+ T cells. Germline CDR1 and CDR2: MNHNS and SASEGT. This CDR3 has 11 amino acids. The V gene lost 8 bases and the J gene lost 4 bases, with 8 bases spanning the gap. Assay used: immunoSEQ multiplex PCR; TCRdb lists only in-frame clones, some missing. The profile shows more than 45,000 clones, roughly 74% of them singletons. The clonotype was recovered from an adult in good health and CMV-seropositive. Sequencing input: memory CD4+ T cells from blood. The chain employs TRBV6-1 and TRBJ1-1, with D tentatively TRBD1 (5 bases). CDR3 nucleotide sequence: TGTGCCAGCCGAACAGGCACTGAAGCTTTCTTT. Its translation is CASRTGTEAFF.